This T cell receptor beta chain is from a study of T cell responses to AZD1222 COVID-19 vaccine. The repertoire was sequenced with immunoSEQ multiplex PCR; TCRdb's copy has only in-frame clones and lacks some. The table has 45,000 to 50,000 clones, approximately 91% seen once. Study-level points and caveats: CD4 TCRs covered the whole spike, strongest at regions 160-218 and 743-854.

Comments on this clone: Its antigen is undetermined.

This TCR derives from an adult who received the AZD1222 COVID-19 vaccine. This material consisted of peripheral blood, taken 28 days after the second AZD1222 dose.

The CDR3 here is CSGTRVAYNEQFF. The CDR3 DNA reads TGCAGCGGGACCAGGGTAGCCTACAATGAGCAGTTCTTC. This rearrangement joins TRBV29-1 to TRBJ2-1, with D perhaps TRBD1 (5 bases). This CDR3 comprises 13 residues. Trimming took 7 bases from V and 2 from J, leaving 12 bases between them. Germline CDR1 reads SQVTM; CDR2 reads ANQGSEA.